This T cell receptor beta chain was sequenced in a study of read filtering for tumor transcriptome and immune sequencing. Study as a whole: The cohort had 17 men and 14 women aged roughly 47 to 90, mean around 63 years. Notes on the study in general: Dropping single-read clonotypes raised IR-seq and RNA-seq shared-clonotype correlation.

From about 400 ng of RNA, a library with molecular barcoded alpha/delta and beta/gamma adaptors was made. TCRdb reprocessed the reads with MiXCR, giving one entry per CDR3 protein. The sample has approximately 62,000 distinct CDR3 sequences; around 19% are singletons. There are 15 residues in the CDR3. V lost 4 bases and J 4 bases, leaving 13 bases between the germline ends. The V gene's germline CDR1 is SGHTA and CDR2 FQGNSA. This clonotype was recorded many times. The antigen is not known. The TCR was taken from a donor over 35 with multiple myeloma. Sequencing was done on a sample of a population of CD138-negative cells sorted from bone marrow. The V and J genes are TRBV7-2 and TRBJ2-2, with D possibly matching TRBD1 (6 bases). CDR3 coding DNA: TGTGCCAGCAGCTACAGGGATTTGAGCACCGGGGAGCTGTTTTTT. Translated: CASSYRDLSTGELFF.